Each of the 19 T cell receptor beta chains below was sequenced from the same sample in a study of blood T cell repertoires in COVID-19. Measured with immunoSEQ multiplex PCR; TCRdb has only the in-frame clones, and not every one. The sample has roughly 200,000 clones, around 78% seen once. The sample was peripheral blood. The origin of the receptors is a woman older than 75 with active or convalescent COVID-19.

CDR3 coding DNA: TGTGCCAGCAGTTTATCGTCCGCAATTCAGGCTCGGGGGGCTTTCTTT. Encoded protein: CASSLSSAIQARGAFF. The V gene is TRBV27, the J gene TRBJ1-1, with TRBD1 as a possible D gene (5 bases). The germline CDR1 and CDR2 sequences are MNHEY and SMNVEV (reference sequence). V was cut by 0 bases and J by 11 bases, with 22 bases left in between. CDR3 length: 16 amino acids.

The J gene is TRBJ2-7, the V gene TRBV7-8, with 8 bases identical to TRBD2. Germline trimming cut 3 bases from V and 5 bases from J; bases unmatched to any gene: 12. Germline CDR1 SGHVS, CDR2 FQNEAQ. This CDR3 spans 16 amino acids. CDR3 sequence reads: CASSFITGGLRNEQYF. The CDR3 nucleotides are TGTGCCAGCAGCTTTATAACGGGGGGGCTCCGGAACGAGCAGTACTTC.

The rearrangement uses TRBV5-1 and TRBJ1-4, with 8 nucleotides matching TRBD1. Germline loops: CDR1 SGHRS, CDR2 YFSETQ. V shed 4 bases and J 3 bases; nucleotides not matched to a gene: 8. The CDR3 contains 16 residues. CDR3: CASSHRGYESNEKLFF. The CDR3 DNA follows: TGCGCCAGCAGCCACAGGGGGTACGAGTCTAATGAAAAACTGTTTTTT.

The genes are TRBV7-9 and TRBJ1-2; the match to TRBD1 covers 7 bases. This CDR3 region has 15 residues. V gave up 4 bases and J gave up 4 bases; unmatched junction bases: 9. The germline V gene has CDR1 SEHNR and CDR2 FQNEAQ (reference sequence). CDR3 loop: CASSSEVDRFYGYTF. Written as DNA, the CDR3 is TGTGCCAGCAGCTCTGAGGTGGACAGGTTCTATGGCTACACCTTC. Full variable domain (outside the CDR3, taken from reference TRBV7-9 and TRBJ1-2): DTGVSQNPRHKITKRGQNVTFRCDPISEHNRLYWYRQTLGQGPEFLTYFQNEAQLEKSRLLSDRFSAERPKGSFSTLEIQRTEQGDSAMYLCASSSEVDRFYGYTFGSGTRLTVV.

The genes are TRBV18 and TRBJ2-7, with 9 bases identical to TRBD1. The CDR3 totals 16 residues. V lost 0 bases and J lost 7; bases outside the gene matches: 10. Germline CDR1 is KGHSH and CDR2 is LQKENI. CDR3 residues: CASSPPQGQGLREQYF. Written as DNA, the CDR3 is TGTGCCAGCTCACCACCGCAGGGACAGGGACTAAGGGAGCAGTACTTC.

The CDR3 protein is CASSETGTYEQYF. In nucleotides, the CDR3 is TGTGCCAGCAGCGAGACAGGGACCTACGAGCAGTACTTC. This rearrangement joins TRBV11-2 to TRBJ2-7, with 7 bases matching TRBD1. CDR1 SGHAT and CDR2 FQNNGV come from the germline V gene. Trimming removed 5 bases from V and 2 bases from J; junction bases left unmatched: 3. The CDR3 has 13 amino acids.

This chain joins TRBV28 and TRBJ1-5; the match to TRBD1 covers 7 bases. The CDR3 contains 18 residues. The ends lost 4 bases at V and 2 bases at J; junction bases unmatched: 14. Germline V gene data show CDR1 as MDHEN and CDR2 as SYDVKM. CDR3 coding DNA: TGTGCCAGCAGTTACTCCCCCGGGACAGCCTTCGGCAATCAGCCCCAGCATTTT. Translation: CASSYSPGTAFGNQPQHF.

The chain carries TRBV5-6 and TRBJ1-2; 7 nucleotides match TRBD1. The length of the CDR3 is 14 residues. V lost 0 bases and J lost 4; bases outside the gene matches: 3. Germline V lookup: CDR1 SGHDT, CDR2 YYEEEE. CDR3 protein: CASSLGTGTYGYTF. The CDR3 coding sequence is TGTGCCAGCAGCTTGGGGACAGGTACCTATGGCTACACCTTC.

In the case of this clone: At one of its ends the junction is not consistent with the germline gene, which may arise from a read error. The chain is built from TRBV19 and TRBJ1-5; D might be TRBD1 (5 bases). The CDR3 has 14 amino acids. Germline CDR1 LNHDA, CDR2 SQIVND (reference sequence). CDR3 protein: CACSGGGGILPQHF. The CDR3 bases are TGTGCCTGTAGTGGCGGGGGGGGGATTTTGCCCCAGCATTTT.

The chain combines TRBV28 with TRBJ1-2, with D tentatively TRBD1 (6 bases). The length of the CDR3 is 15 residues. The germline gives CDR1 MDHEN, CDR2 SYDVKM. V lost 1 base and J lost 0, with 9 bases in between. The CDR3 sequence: CASSLYRAANYGYTF. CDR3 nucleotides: TGTGCCAGCAGTTTATACAGGGCTGCTAACTATGGCTACACCTTC.

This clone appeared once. DNA for the CDR3: TGTGCCAGCAGTTACACCGGGACAGGGAGCTACAATGAGCAGTTCTTC. Its protein is CASSYTGTGSYNEQFF. This sequence joins TRBV6-5 and TRBJ2-1; TRBD1 matches 9 bases. From germline, CDR1 is MNHEY and CDR2 SVGAGI. The CDR3 sequence is 16 residues long. V was pared by 2 bases and J by 3 bases, with 5 bases of the junction left unmatched.

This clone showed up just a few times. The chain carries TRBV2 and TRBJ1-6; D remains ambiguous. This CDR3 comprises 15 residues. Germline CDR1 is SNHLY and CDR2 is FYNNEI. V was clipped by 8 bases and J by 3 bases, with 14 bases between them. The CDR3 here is CASSDSGIYNSPLHF. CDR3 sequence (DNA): TGTGCCAGCTCCGATTCAGGAATCTATAATTCACCCCTCCACTTT.

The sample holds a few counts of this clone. The CDR3: CASSQIQGSDTQYF. In DNA, the CDR3 is TGTGCCAGCAGCCAAATACAGGGCTCTGATACGCAGTATTTT. The chain uses TRBV4-2 and TRBJ2-3; D possibly corresponds to TRBD1 (6 bases). Germline V gene sequence: CDR1 LGHNA, CDR2 YNFKEQ. This CDR3 spans 14 amino acids. The V gene lost 2 bases and the J gene lost 6 bases, with 12 bases spanning the gap.

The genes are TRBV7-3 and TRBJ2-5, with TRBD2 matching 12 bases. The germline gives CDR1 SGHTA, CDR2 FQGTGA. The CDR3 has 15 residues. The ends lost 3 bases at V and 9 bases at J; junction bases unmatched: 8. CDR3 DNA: TGTGCCAGCAGCTTCGCTAGCGGGGGGGCCGGCGCCCAGTACTTC. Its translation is CASSFASGGAGAQYF.

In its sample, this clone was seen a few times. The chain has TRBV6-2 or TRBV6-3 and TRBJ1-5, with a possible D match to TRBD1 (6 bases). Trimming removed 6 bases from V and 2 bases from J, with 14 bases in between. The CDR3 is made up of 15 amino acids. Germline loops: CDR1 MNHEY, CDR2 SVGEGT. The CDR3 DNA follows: TGTGCCAGCAGCGGGGGGGGCAGGGGCAATCAGCCCCAGCATTTT. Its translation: CASSGGGRGNQPQHF.

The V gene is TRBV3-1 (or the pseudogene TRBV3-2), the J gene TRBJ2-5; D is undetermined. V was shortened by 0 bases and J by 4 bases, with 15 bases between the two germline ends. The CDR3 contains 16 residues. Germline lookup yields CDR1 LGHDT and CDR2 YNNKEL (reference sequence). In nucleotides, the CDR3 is TGTGCCAGCAGCCAAGATTCAACAGATAATCGAGAGACCCAGTACTTC. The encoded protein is CASSQDSTDNRETQYF.

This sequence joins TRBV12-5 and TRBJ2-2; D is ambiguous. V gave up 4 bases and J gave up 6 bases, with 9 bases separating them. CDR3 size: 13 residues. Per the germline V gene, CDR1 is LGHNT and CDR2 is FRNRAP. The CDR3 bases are TGTGCTAGTGGTTCGGGTGGGTCCGGGGAGCTGTTTTTT. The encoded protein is CASGSGGSGELFF.

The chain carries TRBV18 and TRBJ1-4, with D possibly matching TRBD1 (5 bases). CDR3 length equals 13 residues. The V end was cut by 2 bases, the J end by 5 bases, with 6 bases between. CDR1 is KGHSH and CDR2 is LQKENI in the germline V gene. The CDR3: CASSPGQNEKLFF. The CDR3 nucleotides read TGTGCCAGCTCACCAGGACAAAATGAAAAACTGTTTTTT.

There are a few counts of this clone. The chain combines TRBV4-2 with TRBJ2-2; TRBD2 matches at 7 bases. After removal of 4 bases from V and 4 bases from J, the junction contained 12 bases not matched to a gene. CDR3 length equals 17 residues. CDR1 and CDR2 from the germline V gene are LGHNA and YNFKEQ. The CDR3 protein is CASSPWNLAALTGELFF. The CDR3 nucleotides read TGTGCCAGCAGCCCTTGGAACCTAGCGGCACTCACCGGGGAGCTGTTTTTT.